The clone carrying this T cell receptor beta chain appeared once. The data were taken from a study of blood T cell repertoires in COVID-19. Whole-study context: Sources were T cells, B-cell-depleted T cells, or PBMCs; the material itself was cDNA or gDNA.

Generated by immunoSEQ multiplex PCR, the TCRdb table keeps only in-frame clones and is missing some. Counted here are approximately 150,000 clones, approximately 81% occurring once; the ten biggest clones make up more than 1.3%. The CDR3 totals 14 residues. The V segment lost 6 bases and the J segment 6 bases; nucleotides outside the gene matches: 9. Germline V gives CDR1 MNHNY, CDR2 SVGAGI (reference sequence). This sequence originates from a man aged 55 to 70 with acute or convalescent COVID-19. The J gene is TRBJ2-7, the V gene TRBV6-6; the match to TRBD1 covers 9 bases. Sequenced material: peripheral blood. CDR3 protein: CASSPDRGDLEQYF. The CDR3 DNA reads as TGTGCCAGCAGCCCCGACAGGGGGGATCTCGAGCAGTACTTC.